The clone carrying this TCR beta chain was seen a few times. As yet, its antigen is unknown. V shed 0 bases, J shed 0 bases, and the junction held 0 bases outside the gene matches. From germline, CDR1 is MGHRA and CDR2 YSYEKL. The CDR3 length is 16 residues. TCRdb ran MiXCR on the reads and lists one entry per CDR3 protein. Of 360,000 or so distinct CDR3 sequences detected, just under 35% appear once; the ten largest clones hold approximately 13%. The sample is drawn from a study of T cell repertoires in cytomegalovirus infection. Study information: HLA-B-restricted CMV epitopes that are well studied were used alongside recently identified HLA-C-restricted ones. TCR beta signatures that were public indicated CMV infection and matching HLA type.

The sequences come from cultured PBMCs, collected from culture after CMV antigen stimulation. The TCR comes from a human donor in good health (CMV status not recorded). Some clones in this sample may be carry-over from other donors' samples. The chain employs TRBV4-1 and TRBJ2-1; 9 nucleotides line up with TRBD2. In DNA form, the CDR3 reads TGCGCCAGCAGCCAAGAGACTAGCGGCTCCTACAATGAGCAGTTCTTC. As protein: CASSQETSGSYNEQFF.